The 12 T cell receptor beta chains reported below all come from one sample, sequenced in a study of blood T cell repertoires in COVID-19. The protocol was immunoSEQ multiplex PCR, while the TCRdb copy is restricted to in-frame clones and leaves out a portion. The sample consists of 35,000 to 45,000 clones, more than 65% of them appearing once. Sequencing input: peripheral blood. The receptors shown here come from a man between 65 and 85 years old with acute or convalescent COVID-19.

The gene calls are TRBV5-4 and TRBJ2-5; D not certain. Germline loops: CDR1 SGHNT, CDR2 YYREEE (reference sequence). The V and J ends lost 0 bases and 5 bases respectively, with 8 bases between them. The CDR3 covers 13 residues. CDR3 nucleotide sequence: TGTGCCAGCAGCTTGGTCTCAGCGGAGACCCAGTACTTC. Amino acids: CASSLVSAETQYF.

This chain links TRBV29-1 with TRBJ1-1; no definite D call. V was clipped by 3 bases and J by 4 bases, with 9 bases between them. Germline V gene lookup returns CDR1 SQVTM and CDR2 ANQGSEA. There are 12 residues in the CDR3. CDR3 DNA sequence: TGCAGCGTTGAGCCCGGGGTCACTGAAGCTTTCTTT. This sequence encodes CSVEPGVTEAFF.

The J gene is TRBJ2-2, the V gene TRBV6-4; 8 bases map to TRBD1. Per germline, CDR1 MRHNA and CDR2 SNTAGT. Germline trimming cut 2 bases from V and 0 bases from J; bases unmatched to any gene: 2. The CDR3 loop spans 16 amino acids. The CDR3 sequence: CASSDGQGSNTGELFF. The CDR3 DNA follows: TGTGCCAGCAGTGACGGACAGGGTTCGAACACCGGGGAGCTGTTTTTT.

The chain links TRBV16 to TRBJ1-4, with D hard to call. This CDR3 contains 13 residues. Trimming pared 0 bases from V and 8 bases from J, leaving 7 bases between. Germline V gene sequence: CDR1 KGHSY, CDR2 FQNENV. The CDR3 coding sequence is TGTGCCAGCAGCCAATCAAGGAGGGAAAAACTGTTTTTT. Translated: CASSQSRREKLFF.

The rearrangement joins TRBV27 to TRBJ1-2; 11 positions agree with TRBD1. J was trimmed by 7 bases and V by 8 bases; bases with no gene match: 9. The germline gives CDR1 MNHEY, CDR2 SMNVEV (reference sequence). This CDR3 has 14 amino acids. This CDR3 reads CASAIGQGARGYTF. CDR3 in DNA: TGTGCCAGCGCCATCGGACAGGGGGCCCGTGGCTACACCTTC.

This chain connects TRBV7-2 to TRBJ2-7, with D tentatively TRBD2 (5 bases). Per the germline V gene, CDR1 is SGHTA and CDR2 is FQGNSA. The CDR3 runs 13 residues. Deletions cut 4 bases from V and 6 bases from J, with 13 bases between. CDR3 DNA: TGTGCCAGCAGCTCCAGACGCCGGGGCGAGCAGTACTTC. Amino acids: CASSSRRRGEQYF.

This clone has more than one count but fewer than ten. The V call is TRBV6-2 or TRBV6-3, the J call TRBJ2-1, with TRBD2 identical over 8 bases. Germline values: CDR1 MNHEY, CDR2 SVGEGT. The V and J ends lost 6 bases and 8 bases, in that order; junction bases with no gene match: 12. The CDR3 is 15 amino acids. The CDR3 is CASSSGNGTSYEQFF. CDR3 nucleotide sequence: TGTGCCAGCAGCAGTGGGAATGGGACTAGTTATGAGCAGTTCTTC.

The J gene is TRBJ2-2, the V gene TRBV5-1; 10 nucleotides align to TRBD2. The CDR3 is made up of 16 amino acids. CDR1 is SGHRS, CDR2 YFSETQ, per germline. J lost 8 bases, V lost 1 base, and 8 bases had no gene match. The CDR3 spells CASSLSLAGAGGELFF. CDR3 nucleotide sequence: TGCGCCAGCAGCTTGAGCCTAGCGGGAGCTGGTGGGGAGCTGTTTTTT.

The chain joins TRBV18 to TRBJ1-2; the D gene is possibly TRBD1 (6 bases). V was cut by 3 bases and J by 6 bases, with 17 bases left in between. This CDR3 has 15 amino acids. Germline V CDR1 and CDR2: KGHSH, LQKENI. The CDR3, as DNA: TGTGCCAGCTCACCGCGGACAGACGGGGCCCATGGCTACACCTTC. Protein product: CASSPRTDGAHGYTF.

The V call is TRBV7-2, the J call TRBJ2-3, with 8 nucleotides matching TRBD2. This CDR3 region has 16 residues. The germline V gene has CDR1 SGHTA and CDR2 FQGNSA. The trim removed 5 bases at V and 6 bases at J, leaving 13 bases unmatched. For the CDR3, the DNA is TGTGCCAGCAGCCCAGGACTAGCCCTGAACGTGGATACGCAGTATTTT. Its translation: CASSPGLALNVDTQYF. The full variable domain, its missing parts supplied by reference TRBV7-2 and TRBJ2-3, is GAGVSQSPSNKVTEKGKDVELRCDPISGHTALYWYRQSLGQGLEFLIYFQGNSAPDKSGLPSDRFSAERTGGSVSTLTIQRTQQEDSAVYLCASSPGLALNVDTQYFGPGTRLTVL.

The chain couples TRBV24-1 to TRBJ2-2, with D perhaps matching TRBD2 (5 bases). The germline V gene encodes CDR1 KGHDR and CDR2 SFDVKD. V was clipped by 9 bases and J by 5 bases, with 15 bases between them. CDR3 length: 14 residues. The CDR3 coding sequence is TGTGCCACCTTAGGTGAGGGCGGGACCGGGGAGCTGTTTTTT. This gives the protein CATLGEGGTGELFF.

V gene TRBV29-1 combines with J gene TRBJ2-5; maybe TRBD2 (6 bases). CDR1 SQVTM and CDR2 ANQGSEA come from the germline V gene. V was cut by 4 bases and J by 4 bases, with 19 bases left in between. This CDR3 has 15 amino acids. This CDR3 is CSVGGWRDFGETQYF. The CDR3 region has the DNA TGCAGCGTTGGGGGGTGGAGGGACTTCGGAGAGACCCAGTACTTC.